This is a list of T cell receptor beta chains from one sample in a study of cytomegalovirus exposure and HLA in healthy donors. Repertoires were generated with immunoSEQ multiplex PCR, while TCRdb's copy carries only in-frame clones and drops some. The data hold about 170,000 clones, with 65% to 85% observed a single time. What was sequenced was PBMCs. These receptors were collected from a woman aged 18-35 years in good health and CMV-seronegative. Both conserved end residues are part of each CDR3. A D gene is named only where the DNA matches it firmly. Size is omitted from some rows. Given values are once, few, many or a class for expanded clones.

DNA	CDR3	size	V	J	D
TGTGCCAGCAGCGCGTTGGGAGCCTGGACAGGGCAAGGCCAGTACTTC	CASSALGAWTGQGQYF	-	TRBV28	TRBJ2-5	TRBD1
TGTGCCAGCGGGATTGACAGAAACACTGAAGCTTTCTTT	CASGIDRNTEAFF	-	TRBV6-5	TRBJ1-1	-
TGTGCCAGCAGCTTAGTGGGAGAAGCCCAGCCCCAGCATTTT	CASSLVGEAQPQHF	-	TRBV7-9	TRBJ1-5	-
TGTGCCAGCGGGACAGGGGGCTATCAGGCACAAGAGACCCAGTACTTC	CASGTGGYQAQETQYF	-	TRBV5-8	TRBJ2-5	TRBD1
TGTGCCACCAGCAGCCTCACTAAGGCTGAGCAGTTCTTC	CATSSLTKAEQFF	-	TRBV15	TRBJ2-1	-
TGTGCCAGCTCACCGGAGGGAAGAGGGGCCAACGTCCTGACTTTC	CASSPEGRGANVLTF	-	TRBV18	TRBJ2-6	-
TGCGCCAGCAGTCAAACCTCGACATTACCGGCCCAAGAGACCCAGTACTTC	CASSQTSTLPAQETQYF	-	TRBV23-1	TRBJ2-5	-
TGCGCCAGCAGCCAAGGGGGGACAGGGACTGAAAAACTGTTTTTT	CASSQGGTGTEKLFF	-	TRBV4-1	TRBJ1-4	TRBD1
TGTGCCAGCAGCTGGGGCCGCTCGAACACCGGGGAGCTGTTTTTT	CASSWGRSNTGELFF	-	TRBV11-2	TRBJ2-2	-
TGTGCCAGCAGTCTCATCGGGGGAGCGGAAACCGGGGAGCTGTTTTTT	CASSLIGGAETGELFF	few	TRBV2	TRBJ2-2	-
TGTGCCTGGAGTCGGGGGTTGGGGACAGTTAGCAATCAGCCCCAGCATTTT	CAWSRGLGTVSNQPQHF	once	TRBV30	TRBJ1-5	TRBD1
TGTGCCAGCAGTTACTCCCGACATTGGGAGACCCAGTACTTC	CASSYSRHWETQYF	once	TRBV6-5	TRBJ2-5	-
TGCGCCAGCAGCGAAACCCGACAGGGGGCGGGTGAGCAGTACTTC	CASSETRQGAGEQYF	-	TRBV5-1	TRBJ2-7	TRBD1
TGTGCCAGCAGCCCCCGGGCTGCGGGCACCGGGGAGCTGTTTTTT	CASSPRAAGTGELFF	-	TRBV7-2	TRBJ2-2	-
TGCGCCAGCAGTAACCAACCTTCTAGGGGGGATACGCAGTATTTT	CASSNQPSRGDTQYF	-	TRBV4-1	TRBJ2-3	-
TGTGCCAGCAGCCCGGGACAGGGTCTCCAAGATGAAAAACTGTTTTTT	CASSPGQGLQDEKLFF	-	TRBV7-9	TRBJ1-4	TRBD1
TGCAGCGTTGCTTCCGGGACAGAAGCTTTCTTT	CSVASGTEAFF	-	TRBV29-1	TRBJ1-1	-
TGTGCCAGCAATTGGCACCACAATGAGCAGTTCTTC	CASNWHHNEQFF	-	TRBV2	TRBJ2-1	-
TGTGCCAGTAGCAAAGGGAGGGCGGGAGGTGGGTTTGAGCAGTTCTTC	CASSKGRAGGGFEQFF	once	TRBV19	TRBJ2-1	TRBD2
TGTGCCAGTCGTCTCCCGGGACAGGGACACGAGCAGTACTTC	CASRLPGQGHEQYF	-	TRBV28	TRBJ2-7	TRBD1
TGCGCCAGCAGTGACGTCGGGTCCTACGAGCAGTACTTC	CASSDVGSYEQYF	-	TRBV10-1	TRBJ2-7	-
TGTGCCAGTAGTATCTCGAGCGGGAGGGCCGTTGGTGAGCAGTTCTTC	CASSISSGRAVGEQFF	-	TRBV19	TRBJ2-1	TRBD2
TGCGCCAGCAGCCAAGTCAGGGTGGGTCTGGACACTGAAGCTTTCTTT	CASSQVRVGLDTEAFF	once	TRBV4-1	TRBJ1-1	-
TGTGCCAGCAGTGATGTACAGGGCATGAACACTGAAGCTTTCTTT	CASSDVQGMNTEAFF	-	TRBV2	TRBJ1-1	-
TGTGCCAGCAGCTTAGCGCGATTAGCGGCCTACAATGAGCAGTTCTTC	CASSLARLAAYNEQFF	once	TRBV7-2	TRBJ2-1	-
TGTGCCAGCAGTGAAAATTATCCCCCCGATACGCAGTATTTT	CASSENYPPDTQYF	-	TRBV6-1	TRBJ2-3	-
TGTGCCAGCTCACCACCATCGCAAGAGACCCAGTACTTC	CASSPPSQETQYF	-	TRBV18	TRBJ2-5	-
TGTGCCAGCAGTTTGAGAGGGGGAGGGTTTGAAGCTTTCTTT	CASSLRGGGFEAFF	-	TRBV28	TRBJ1-1	-
TGTGCCAGCCTCAAATCACAGGGATGGAACGAGCAGTACTTC	CASLKSQGWNEQYF	-	TRBV21-1	TRBJ2-7	-
TGTGCCAGCAGCTTTGGACAGGGGGCATCCGGGGAGCTGTTTTTT	CASSFGQGASGELFF	-	TRBV7-9	TRBJ2-2	TRBD1
TGTGCCAGCAGCGACCCGGAGTCTAGCAGCGGGAGCTCCTACAATGAGCAGTTCTTC	CASSDPESSSGSSYNEQFF	-	TRBV7-6	TRBJ2-1	TRBD2
TGTGCCAGTAGGACAGGGAGCTCCTACAATGAGCAGTTCTTC	CASRTGSSYNEQFF	-	TRBV19	TRBJ2-1	TRBD1
TGCGCCAGCAGCTTGGGACAGGGGGCATCAGATACGCAGTATTTT	CASSLGQGASDTQYF	-	TRBV5-1	TRBJ2-3	TRBD1
TGTGCCAGCAGCTTAGAACGGACAGGGGGATCTGGGGCCAACGTCCTGACTTTC	CASSLERTGGSGANVLTF	few	TRBV7-2	TRBJ2-6	TRBD1
TGTGCCAGCAGCTCTGGACAGGGCATTGATTCACCCCTCCACTTT	CASSSGQGIDSPLHF	-	TRBV5-4	TRBJ1-6	TRBD1